This section outlines one TCR beta chain sequence together with its context. Its antigen is unidentified. Time point here: baseline pretreatment blood. Specified treatment: 15 Gy SBRT to primary tumor, nephrectomy 4 weeks later. The tumor was a clear cell renal cell carcinoma. These data originate in a study of radiation and T cells in renal cell carcinoma. The study's findings and limits: Top tumor clonotypes rose in blood 2 weeks post-radiation, then contracted.

J lost 0 bases, V lost 2 bases, and 7 bases had no gene match. The length of the CDR3 is 17 residues. Germline lookup yields CDR1 LNHNV and CDR2 YYDKDF (reference sequence). Here immunoSEQ multiplex PCR was the method, and the copy in TCRdb shows in-frame clones only, minus some. The sample includes some 100,000 clones, 82% of them seen just once. The sample here was blood, taken from a patient whose treatment included radiotherapy and nephrectomy. This chain links TRBV15 with TRBJ2-1, with 7 bases fitting TRBD2. The TCR originated in a man aged 60 to 69 with renal cell carcinoma. The CDR3 loop is CATSRSLGGSSYNEQFF. CDR3 DNA: TGTGCCACCAGCAGATCGTTGGGCGGGAGCTCCTACAATGAGCAGTTCTTC.